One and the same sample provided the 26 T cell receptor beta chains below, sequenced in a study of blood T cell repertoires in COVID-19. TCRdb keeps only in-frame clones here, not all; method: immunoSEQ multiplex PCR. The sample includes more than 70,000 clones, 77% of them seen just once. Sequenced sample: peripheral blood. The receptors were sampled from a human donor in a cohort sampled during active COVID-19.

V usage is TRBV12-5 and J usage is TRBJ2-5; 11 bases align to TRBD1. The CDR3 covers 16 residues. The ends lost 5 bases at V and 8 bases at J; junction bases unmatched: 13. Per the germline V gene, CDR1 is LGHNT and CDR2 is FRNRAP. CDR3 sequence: CASGGTGGRPQGTQYF. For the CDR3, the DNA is TGTGCTAGTGGTGGGACAGGGGGGCGGCCCCAAGGAACCCAGTACTTC.

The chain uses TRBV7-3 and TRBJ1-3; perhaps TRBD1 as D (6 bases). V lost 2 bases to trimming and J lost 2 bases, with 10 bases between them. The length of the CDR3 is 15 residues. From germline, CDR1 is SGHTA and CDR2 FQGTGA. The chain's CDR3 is CASSLVGGPGNTIYF. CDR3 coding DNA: TGTGCCAGCAGCTTAGTCGGGGGGCCTGGAAACACCATATATTTT.

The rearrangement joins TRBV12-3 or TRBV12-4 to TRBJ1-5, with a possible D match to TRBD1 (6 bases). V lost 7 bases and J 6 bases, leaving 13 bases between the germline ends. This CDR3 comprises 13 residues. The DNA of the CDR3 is TGTGCCAGCAACTTACAGGGACCTCAGCCCCAGCATTTT. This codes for CASNLQGPQPQHF.

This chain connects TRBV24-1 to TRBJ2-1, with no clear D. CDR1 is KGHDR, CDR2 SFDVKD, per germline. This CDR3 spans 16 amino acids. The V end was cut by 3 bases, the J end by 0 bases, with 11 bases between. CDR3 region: CATSDRTAFSYNEQFF. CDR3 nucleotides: TGTGCCACCAGTGATCGAACAGCCTTCTCCTACAATGAGCAGTTCTTC.

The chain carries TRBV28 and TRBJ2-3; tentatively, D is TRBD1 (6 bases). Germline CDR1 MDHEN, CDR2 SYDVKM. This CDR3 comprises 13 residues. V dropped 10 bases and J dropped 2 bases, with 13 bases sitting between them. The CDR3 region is CAMGADNTDTQYF. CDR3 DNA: TGTGCCATGGGGGCCGATAACACAGATACGCAGTATTTT.

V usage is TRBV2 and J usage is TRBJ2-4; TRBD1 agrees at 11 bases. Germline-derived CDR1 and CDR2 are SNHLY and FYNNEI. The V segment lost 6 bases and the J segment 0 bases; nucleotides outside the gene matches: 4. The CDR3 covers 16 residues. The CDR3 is CASRVDRGLAKNIQYF. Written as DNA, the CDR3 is TGTGCCAGCAGAGTGGACAGGGGGCTAGCCAAAAACATTCAGTACTTC. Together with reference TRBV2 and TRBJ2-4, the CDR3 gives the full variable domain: EPEVTQTPSHQVTQMGQEVILRCVPISNHLYFYWYRQILGQKVEFLVSFYNNEISEKSEIFDDQFSVERPDGSNFTLKIRSTKLEDSAMYFCASRVDRGLAKNIQYFGAGTRLSVL.

CDR3 protein: CASSIPGQGKETQYF. CDR3 DNA sequence: TGTGCCAGTAGTATCCCCGGACAGGGGAAAGAGACCCAGTACTTC. V gene TRBV19 combines with J gene TRBJ2-5; 9 bases match TRBD1. Germline CDR1 and CDR2: LNHDA and SQIVND (reference sequence). V lost 3 bases and J lost 3; bases outside the gene matches: 5. The CDR3 is 15 residues long.

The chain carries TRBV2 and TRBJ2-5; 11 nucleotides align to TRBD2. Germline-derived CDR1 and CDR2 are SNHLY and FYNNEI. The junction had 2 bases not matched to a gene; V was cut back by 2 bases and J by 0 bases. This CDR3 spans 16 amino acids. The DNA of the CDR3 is TGTGCCAGCAGTGAACGGGGACTAGCGGACCAAGAGACCCAGTACTTC. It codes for CASSERGLADQETQYF.

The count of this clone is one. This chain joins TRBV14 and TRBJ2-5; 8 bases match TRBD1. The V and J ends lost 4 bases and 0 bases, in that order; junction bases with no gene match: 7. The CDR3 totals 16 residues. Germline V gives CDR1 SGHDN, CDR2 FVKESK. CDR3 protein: CASSPFRGRDQETQYF. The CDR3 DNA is TGTGCCAGCAGCCCTTTCAGGGGGCGCGACCAAGAGACCCAGTACTTC.

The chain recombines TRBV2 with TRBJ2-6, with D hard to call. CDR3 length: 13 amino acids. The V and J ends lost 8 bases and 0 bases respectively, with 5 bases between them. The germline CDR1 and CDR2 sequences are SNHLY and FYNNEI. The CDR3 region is CASRSSGANVLTF. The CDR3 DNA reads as TGTGCCAGCCGTAGCTCTGGGGCCAACGTCCTGACTTTC.

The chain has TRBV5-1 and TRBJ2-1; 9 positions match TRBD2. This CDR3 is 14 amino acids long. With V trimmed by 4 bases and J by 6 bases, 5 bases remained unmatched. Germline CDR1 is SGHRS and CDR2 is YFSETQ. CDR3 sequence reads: CASSVGTSRNEQFF. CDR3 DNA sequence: TGCGCCAGCAGCGTCGGGACTAGCCGCAATGAGCAGTTCTTC.

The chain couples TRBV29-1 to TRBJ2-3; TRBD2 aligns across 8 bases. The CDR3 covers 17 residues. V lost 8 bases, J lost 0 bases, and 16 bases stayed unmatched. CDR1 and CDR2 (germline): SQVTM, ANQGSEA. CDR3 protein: CSHPGLSGGLSTDTQYF. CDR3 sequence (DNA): TGCAGCCACCCCGGGTTGAGCGGGGGCCTTAGCACAGATACGCAGTATTTT.

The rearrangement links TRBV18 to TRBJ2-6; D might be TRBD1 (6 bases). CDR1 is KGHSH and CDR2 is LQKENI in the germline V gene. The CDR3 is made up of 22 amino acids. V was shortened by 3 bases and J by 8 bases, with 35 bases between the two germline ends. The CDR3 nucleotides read TGTGCCAGCTCACCGCCGGTGCTGGGACACGGAACCTACCAAGTTCTTACCAACGTCCTGACTTTC. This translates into CASSPPVLGHGTYQVLTNVLTF.

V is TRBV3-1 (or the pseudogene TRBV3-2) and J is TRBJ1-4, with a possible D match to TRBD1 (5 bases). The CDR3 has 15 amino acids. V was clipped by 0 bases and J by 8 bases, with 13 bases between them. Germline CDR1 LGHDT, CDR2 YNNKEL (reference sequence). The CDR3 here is CASSQEAGVTEKLFF. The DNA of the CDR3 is TGTGCCAGCAGCCAAGAAGCGGGGGTGACGGAAAAACTGTTTTTT.

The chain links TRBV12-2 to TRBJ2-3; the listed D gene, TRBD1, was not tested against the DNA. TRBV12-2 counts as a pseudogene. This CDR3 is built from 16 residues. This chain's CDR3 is CASRLAGTGPPATQYF. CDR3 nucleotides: TGTGCAAGTCGCTTAGCCGGGACAGGTCCCCCGGCTACGCAGTATTTT.

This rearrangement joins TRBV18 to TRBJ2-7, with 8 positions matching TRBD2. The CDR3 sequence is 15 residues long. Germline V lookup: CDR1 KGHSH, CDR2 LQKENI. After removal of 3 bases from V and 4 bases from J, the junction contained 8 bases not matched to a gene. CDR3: CASSPHGGGQYEQYF. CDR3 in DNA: TGTGCCAGCTCACCTCACGGCGGGGGGCAGTACGAGCAGTACTTC.

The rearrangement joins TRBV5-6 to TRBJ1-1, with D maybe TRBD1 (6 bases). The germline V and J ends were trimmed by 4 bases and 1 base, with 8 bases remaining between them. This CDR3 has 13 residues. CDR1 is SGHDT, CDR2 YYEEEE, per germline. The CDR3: CASSTGQNTEAFF. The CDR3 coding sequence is TGTGCCAGCAGCACGGGACAGAACACTGAAGCTTTCTTT.

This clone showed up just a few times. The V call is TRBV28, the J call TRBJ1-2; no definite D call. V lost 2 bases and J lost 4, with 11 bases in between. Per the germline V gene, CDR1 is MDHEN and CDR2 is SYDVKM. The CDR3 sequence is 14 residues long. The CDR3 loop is CASSLAAHGYGYTF. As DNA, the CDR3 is TGTGCCAGCAGTTTAGCAGCGCATGGCTATGGCTACACCTTC.

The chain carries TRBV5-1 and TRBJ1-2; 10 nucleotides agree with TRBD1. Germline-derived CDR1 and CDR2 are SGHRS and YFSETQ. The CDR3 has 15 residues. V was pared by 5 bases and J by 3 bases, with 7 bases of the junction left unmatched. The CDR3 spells CASRRGQGPDYGYTF. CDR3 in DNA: TGCGCCAGCAGGAGGGGACAGGGGCCGGACTATGGCTACACCTTC.

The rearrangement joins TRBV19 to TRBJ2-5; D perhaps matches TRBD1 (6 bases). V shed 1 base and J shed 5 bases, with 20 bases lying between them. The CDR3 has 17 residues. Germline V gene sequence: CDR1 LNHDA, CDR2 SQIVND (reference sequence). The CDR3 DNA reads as TGTGCCAGTAGTATAGGACTCGCAGGGGCCTTGGCGGAGACCCAGTACTTC. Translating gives CASSIGLAGALAETQYF. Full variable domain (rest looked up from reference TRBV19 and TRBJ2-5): DGGITQSPKYLFRKEGQNVTLSCEQNLNHDAMYWYRQDPGQGLRLIYYSQIVNDFQKGDIAEGYSVSREKKESFPLTVTSAQKNPTAFYLCASSIGLAGALAETQYFGPGTRLLVL.

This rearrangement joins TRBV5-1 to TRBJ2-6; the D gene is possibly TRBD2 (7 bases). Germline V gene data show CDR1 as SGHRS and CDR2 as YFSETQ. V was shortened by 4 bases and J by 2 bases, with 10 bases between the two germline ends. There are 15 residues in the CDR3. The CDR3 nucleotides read TGCGCCAGCAGCGGGGGGGCAACTGGGGCCAACGTCCTGACTTTC. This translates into CASSGGATGANVLTF. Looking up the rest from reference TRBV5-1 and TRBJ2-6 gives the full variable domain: KAGVTQTPRYLIKTRGQQVTLSCSPISGHRSVSWYQQTPGQGLQFLFEYFSETQRNKGNFPGRFSGRQFSNSRSEMNVSTLELGDSALYLCASSGGATGANVLTFGAGSRLTVL.

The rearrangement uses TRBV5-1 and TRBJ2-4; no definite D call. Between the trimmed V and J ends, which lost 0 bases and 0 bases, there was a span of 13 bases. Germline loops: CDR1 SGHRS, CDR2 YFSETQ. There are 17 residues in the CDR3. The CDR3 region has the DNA TGCGCCAGCAGCTTGGAGCGCGGAGAACTAGCCAAAAACATTCAGTACTTC. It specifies CASSLERGELAKNIQYF.

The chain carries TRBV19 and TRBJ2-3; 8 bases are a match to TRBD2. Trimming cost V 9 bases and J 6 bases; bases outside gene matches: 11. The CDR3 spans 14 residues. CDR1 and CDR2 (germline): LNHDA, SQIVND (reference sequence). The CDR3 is CASSPGGAADTQYF. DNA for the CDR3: TGTGCCAGCTCCCCCGGGGGGGCGGCTGATACGCAGTATTTT.

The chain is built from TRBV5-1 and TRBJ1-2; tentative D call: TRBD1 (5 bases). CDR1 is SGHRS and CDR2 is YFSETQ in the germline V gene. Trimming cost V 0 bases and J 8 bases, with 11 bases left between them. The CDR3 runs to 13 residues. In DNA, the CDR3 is TGCGCCAGCAGCTTGGCCATGGGGCTCGGCTACACCTTC. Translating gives CASSLAMGLGYTF.

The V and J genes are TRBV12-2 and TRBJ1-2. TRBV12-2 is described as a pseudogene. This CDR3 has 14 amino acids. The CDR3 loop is CASRLATAGDGYTF. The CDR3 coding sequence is TGTGCAAGTCGCTTAGCGACGGCGGGGGATGGCTACACCTTC.

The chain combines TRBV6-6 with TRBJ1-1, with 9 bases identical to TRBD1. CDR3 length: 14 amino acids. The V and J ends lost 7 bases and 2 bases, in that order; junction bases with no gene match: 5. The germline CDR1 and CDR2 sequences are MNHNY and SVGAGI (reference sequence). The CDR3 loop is CASTRQGVNTEAFF. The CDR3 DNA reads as TGTGCCAGCACTAGACAGGGGGTCAACACTGAAGCTTTCTTT.